The clone carrying this T cell receptor (beta chain) came up once. This sample stems from a study of blood T cell repertoires in COVID-19. Across the whole study: Whether acute or convalescent, the COVID-19 samples came from the United States, Italy and Spain. Nucleic acid was either cDNA or gDNA, and it came from T cells, B-cell-depleted T cells, or PBMCs.

Original processing notes: Amplification with reference gene primers provided the estimates of nucleated cell counts. Only in-frame clones appear in the TCRdb table, and some are missing; sequencing was by immunoSEQ multiplex PCR. V and J calls and clone size follow that table, whereas D and trimming were derived from the DNA. This sample carries 75,000 to 95,000 clones, under 80% of them seen once, and the ten largest clones take less than 5%. V shed 1 base, J shed 3 bases, and the junction held 7 bases outside the gene matches. The CDR3 is made up of 16 amino acids. Germline CDR1 and CDR2: LGHNA and YSLEER. Seattle's cohort entered during active infection and was followed longitudinally.

The chain has TRBV4-3 and TRBJ1-1; 8 bases line up with TRBD1. Sequenced material: peripheral blood. This TCR was sampled from a man aged 70 or older with COVID-19, enrolled during active disease. The CDR3 bases are TGCGCCAGCAGCCAAGCTATCGGGACAGGTGACACTGAAGCTTTCTTT. Its protein product is CASSQAIGTGDTEAFF.